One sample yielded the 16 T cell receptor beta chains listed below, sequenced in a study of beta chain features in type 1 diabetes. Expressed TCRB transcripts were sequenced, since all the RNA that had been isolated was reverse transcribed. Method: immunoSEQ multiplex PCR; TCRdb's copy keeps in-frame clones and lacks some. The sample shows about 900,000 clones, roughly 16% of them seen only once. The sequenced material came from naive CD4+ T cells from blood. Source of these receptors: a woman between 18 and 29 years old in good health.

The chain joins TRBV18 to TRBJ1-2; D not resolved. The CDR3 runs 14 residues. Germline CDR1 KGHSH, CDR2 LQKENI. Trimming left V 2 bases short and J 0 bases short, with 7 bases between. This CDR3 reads CASSPSGANYGYTF. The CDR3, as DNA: TGTGCCAGCTCACCAAGTGGAGCTAACTATGGCTACACCTTC. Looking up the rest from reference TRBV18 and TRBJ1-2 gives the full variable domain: NAGVMQNPRHLVRRRGQEARLRCSPMKGHSHVYWYRQLPEEGLKFMVYLQKENIIDESGMPKERFSAEFPKEGPSILRIQQVVRGDSAAYFCASSPSGANYGYTFGSGTRLTVV.

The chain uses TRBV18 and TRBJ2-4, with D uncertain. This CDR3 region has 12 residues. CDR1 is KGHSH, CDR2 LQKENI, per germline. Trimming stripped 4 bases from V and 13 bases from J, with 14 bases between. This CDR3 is CASSRAVTEQYF. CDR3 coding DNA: TGTGCCAGCTCACGGGCCGTAACCGAACAGTACTTC.

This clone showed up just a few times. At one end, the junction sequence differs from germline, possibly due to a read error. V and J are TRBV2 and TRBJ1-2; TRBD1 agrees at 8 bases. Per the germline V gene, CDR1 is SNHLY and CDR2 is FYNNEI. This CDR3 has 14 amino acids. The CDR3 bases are TGTGCCAGCAGTCTATCCGGGACAGGCCCGTTTTTTGACTTC. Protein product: CASSLSGTGPFFDF. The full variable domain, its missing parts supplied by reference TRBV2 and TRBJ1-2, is EPEVTQTPSHQVTQMGQEVILRCVPISNHLYFYWYRQILGQKVEFLVSFYNNEISEKSEIFDDQFSVERPDGSNFTLKIRSTKLEDSAMYFCASSLSGTGPFFDFGSGTRLTVV.

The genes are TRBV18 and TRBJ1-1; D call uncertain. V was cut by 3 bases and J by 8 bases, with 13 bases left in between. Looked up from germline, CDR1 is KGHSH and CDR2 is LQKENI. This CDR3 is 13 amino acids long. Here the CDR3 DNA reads TGTGCCAGCTCACCGCGGCAGGAGTTAGAAGCTTTCTTT. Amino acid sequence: CASSPRQELEAFF.

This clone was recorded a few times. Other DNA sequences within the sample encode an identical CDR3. CDR3 region: CASSPNGNEQFF. The CDR3 DNA sequence: TGTGCCAGCTCACCAAACGGGAATGAGCAGTTCTTC. The rearrangement links TRBV18 to TRBJ2-1; D is unresolved. Germline V gives CDR1 KGHSH, CDR2 LQKENI. V shed 2 bases and J shed 7 bases, with 6 bases lying between them. The CDR3 has 12 amino acids.

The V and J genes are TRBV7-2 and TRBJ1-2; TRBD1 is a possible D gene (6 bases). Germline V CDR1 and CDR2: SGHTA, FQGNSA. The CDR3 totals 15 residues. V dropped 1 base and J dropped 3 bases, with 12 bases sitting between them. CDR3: CASSLGPGEDYGYTF. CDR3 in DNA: TGTGCCAGCAGCTTAGGTCCAGGGGAGGACTATGGCTACACCTTC.

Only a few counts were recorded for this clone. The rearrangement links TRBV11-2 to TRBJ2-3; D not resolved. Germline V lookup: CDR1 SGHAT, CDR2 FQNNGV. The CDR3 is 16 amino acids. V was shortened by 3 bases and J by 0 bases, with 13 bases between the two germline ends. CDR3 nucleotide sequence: TGTGCCAGCAGCTTTCGTTGGCGGTCTAGCACAGATACGCAGTATTTT. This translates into CASSFRWRSSTDTQYF.

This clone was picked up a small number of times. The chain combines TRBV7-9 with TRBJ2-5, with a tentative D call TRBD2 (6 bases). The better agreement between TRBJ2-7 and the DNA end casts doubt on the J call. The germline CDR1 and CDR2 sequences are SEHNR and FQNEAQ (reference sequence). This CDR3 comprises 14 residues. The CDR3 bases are TGTGCCAGCAGCCTTACCGGGGAGGACACCGAGCAGTACTTC. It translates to CASSLTGEDTEQYF.

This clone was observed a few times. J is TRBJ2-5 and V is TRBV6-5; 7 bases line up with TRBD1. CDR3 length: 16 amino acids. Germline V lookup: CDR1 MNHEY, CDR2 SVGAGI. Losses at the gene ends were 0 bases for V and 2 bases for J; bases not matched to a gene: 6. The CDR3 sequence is CASSYSTGTGQETQYF. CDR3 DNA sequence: TGTGCCAGCAGTTACTCGACAGGGACCGGGCAAGAGACCCAGTACTTC.

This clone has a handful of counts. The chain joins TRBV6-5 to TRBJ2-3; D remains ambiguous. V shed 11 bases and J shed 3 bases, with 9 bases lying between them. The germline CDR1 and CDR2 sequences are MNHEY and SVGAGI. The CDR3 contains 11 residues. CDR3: CAVGLTDTQYF. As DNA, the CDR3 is TGTGCCGTCGGGCTGACAGATACGCAGTATTTT.

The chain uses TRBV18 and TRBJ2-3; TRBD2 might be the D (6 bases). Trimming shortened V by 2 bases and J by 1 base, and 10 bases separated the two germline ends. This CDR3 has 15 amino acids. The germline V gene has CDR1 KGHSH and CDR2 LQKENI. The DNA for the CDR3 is TGTGCCAGCTCACCAGCGGGAATAGGCACAGATACGCAGTATTTT. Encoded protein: CASSPAGIGTDTQYF. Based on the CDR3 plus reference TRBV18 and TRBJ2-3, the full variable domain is NAGVMQNPRHLVRRRGQEARLRCSPMKGHSHVYWYRQLPEEGLKFMVYLQKENIIDESGMPKERFSAEFPKEGPSILRIQQVVRGDSAAYFCASSPAGIGTDTQYFGPGTRLTVL.

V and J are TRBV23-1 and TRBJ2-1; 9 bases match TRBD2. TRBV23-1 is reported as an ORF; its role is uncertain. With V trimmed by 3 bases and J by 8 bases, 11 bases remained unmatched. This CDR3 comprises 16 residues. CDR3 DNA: TGCGCCAGCAGTCAGGGGCCCGGGACTAGCTGCGATGAGCAGTTCTTC. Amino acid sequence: CASSQGPGTSCDEQFF.

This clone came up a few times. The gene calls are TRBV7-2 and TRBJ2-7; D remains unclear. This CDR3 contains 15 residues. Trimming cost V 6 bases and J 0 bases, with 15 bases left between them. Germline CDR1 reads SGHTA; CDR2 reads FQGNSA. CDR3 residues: CASRIFPGPSYEQYF. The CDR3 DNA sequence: TGTGCCAGCAGAATATTCCCGGGTCCCTCCTACGAGCAGTACTTC. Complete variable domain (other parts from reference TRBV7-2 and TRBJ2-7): GAGVSQSPSNKVTEKGKDVELRCDPISGHTALYWYRQSLGQGLEFLIYFQGNSAPDKSGLPSDRFSAERTGGSVSTLTIQRTQQEDSAVYLCASRIFPGPSYEQYFGPGTRLTVT.

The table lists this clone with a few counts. The CDR3 sequence: CASSQDTGYNEQFF. The CDR3 DNA reads TGTGCCAGCAGCCAAGATACGGGGTACAATGAGCAGTTCTTC. The rearrangement joins TRBV4-2 to TRBJ2-1, with D possibly TRBD2 on 5 matching bases. Trimming shortened V by 0 bases and J by 4 bases, and 7 bases separated the two germline ends. Germline V gene sequence: CDR1 LGHNA, CDR2 YNFKEQ. The CDR3 is 14 amino acids.

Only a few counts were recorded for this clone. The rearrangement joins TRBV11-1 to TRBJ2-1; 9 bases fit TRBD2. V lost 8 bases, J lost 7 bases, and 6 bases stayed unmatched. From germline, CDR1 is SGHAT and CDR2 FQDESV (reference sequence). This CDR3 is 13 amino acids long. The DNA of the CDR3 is TGTGCCAGCGTCTTTAGCGGGAGTAATGAGCAGTTCTTC. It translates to CASVFSGSNEQFF.

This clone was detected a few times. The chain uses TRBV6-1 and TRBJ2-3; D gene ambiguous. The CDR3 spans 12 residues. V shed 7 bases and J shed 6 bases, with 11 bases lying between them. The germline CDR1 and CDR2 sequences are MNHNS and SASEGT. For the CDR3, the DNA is TGTGCCAGCAAGCTCGAAGGGGATACGCAGTATTTT. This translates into CASKLEGDTQYF.